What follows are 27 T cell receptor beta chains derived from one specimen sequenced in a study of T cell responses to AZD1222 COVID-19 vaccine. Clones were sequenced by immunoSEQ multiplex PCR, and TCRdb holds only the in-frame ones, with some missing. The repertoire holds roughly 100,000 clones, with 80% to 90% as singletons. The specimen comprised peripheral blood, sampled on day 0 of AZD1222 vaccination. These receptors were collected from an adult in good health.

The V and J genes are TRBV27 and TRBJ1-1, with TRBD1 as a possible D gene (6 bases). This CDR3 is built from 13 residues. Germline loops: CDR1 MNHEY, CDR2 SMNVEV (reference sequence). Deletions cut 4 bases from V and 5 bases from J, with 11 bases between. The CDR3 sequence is CASSSIGGTEAFF. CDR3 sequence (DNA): TGTGCCAGCAGTTCGATAGGGGGGACTGAAGCTTTCTTT.

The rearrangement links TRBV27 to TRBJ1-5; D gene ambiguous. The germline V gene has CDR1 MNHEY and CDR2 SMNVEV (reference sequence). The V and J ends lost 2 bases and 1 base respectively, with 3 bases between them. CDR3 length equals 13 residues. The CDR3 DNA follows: TGTGCCAGCAGTTTAAAGAGCAATCAGCCCCAGCATTTT. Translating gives CASSLKSNQPQHF.

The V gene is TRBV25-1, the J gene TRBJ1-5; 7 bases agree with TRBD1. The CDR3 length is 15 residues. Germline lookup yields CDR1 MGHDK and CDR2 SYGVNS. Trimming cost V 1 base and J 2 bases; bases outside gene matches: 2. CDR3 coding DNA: TGTGCCAGCAGTGAATCGACAGGGCGCAATCAGCCCCAGCATTTT. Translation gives CASSESTGRNQPQHF.

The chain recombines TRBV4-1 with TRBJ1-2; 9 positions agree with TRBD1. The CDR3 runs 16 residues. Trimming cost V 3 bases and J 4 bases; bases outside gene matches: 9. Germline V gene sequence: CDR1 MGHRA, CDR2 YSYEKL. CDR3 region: CASSQDPGTGSYGYTF. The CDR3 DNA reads TGCGCCAGCAGCCAGGATCCCGGGACAGGGTCCTATGGCTACACCTTC.

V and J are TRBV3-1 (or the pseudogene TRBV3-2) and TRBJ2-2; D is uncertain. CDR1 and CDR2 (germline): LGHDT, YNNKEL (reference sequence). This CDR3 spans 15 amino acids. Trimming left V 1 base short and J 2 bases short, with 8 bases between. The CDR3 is CASSQVTGNTGELFF. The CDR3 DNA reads TGTGCCAGCAGCCAAGTGACGGGTAACACCGGGGAGCTGTTTTTT.

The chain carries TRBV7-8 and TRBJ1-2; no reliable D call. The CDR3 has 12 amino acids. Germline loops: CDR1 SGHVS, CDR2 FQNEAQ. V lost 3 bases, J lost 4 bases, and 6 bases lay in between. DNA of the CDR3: TGTGCCAGCAGCTTCGAGGGCTATGGCTACACCTTC. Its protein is CASSFEGYGYTF.

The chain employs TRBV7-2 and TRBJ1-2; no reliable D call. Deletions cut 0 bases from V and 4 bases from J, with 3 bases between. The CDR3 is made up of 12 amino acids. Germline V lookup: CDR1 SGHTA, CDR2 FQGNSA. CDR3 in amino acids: CASSLAGYGYTF. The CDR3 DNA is TGTGCCAGCAGCTTAGCGGGCTATGGCTACACCTTC.

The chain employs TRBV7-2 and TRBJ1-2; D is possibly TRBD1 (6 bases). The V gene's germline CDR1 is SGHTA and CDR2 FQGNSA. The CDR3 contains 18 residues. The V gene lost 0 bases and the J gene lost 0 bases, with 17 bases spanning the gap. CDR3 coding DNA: TGTGCCAGCAGCTTAGCGCGAACCGGGGGGGGCTCTAACTATGGCTACACCTTC. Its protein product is CASSLARTGGGSNYGYTF.

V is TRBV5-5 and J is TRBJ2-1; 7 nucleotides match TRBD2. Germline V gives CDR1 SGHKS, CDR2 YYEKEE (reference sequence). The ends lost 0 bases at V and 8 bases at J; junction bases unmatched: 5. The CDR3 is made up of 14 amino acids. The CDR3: CASSLGLAAYEQFF. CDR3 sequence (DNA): TGTGCCAGCAGCTTGGGGCTAGCGGCCTATGAGCAGTTCTTC. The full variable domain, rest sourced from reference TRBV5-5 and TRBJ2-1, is DAGVTQSPTHLIKTRGQQVTLRCSPISGHKSVSWYQQVLGQGPQFIFQYYEKEERGRGNFPDRFSARQFPNYSSELNVNALLLGDSALYLCASSLGLAAYEQFFGPGTRLTVL.

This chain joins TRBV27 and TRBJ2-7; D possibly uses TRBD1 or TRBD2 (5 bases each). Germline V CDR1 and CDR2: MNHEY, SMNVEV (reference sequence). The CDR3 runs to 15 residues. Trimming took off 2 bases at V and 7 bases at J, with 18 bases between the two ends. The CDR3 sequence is CASSLVWAGEGEQYF. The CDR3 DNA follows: TGTGCCAGCAGTTTAGTTTGGGCGGGTGAGGGGGAGCAGTACTTC.

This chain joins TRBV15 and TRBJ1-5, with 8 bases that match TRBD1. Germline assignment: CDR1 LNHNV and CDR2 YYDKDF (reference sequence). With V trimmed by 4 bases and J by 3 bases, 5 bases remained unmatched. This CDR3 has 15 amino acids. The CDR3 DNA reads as TGTGCCACCAGCAAGACAGGGGAATACAATCAGCCCCAGCATTTT. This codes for CATSKTGEYNQPQHF.

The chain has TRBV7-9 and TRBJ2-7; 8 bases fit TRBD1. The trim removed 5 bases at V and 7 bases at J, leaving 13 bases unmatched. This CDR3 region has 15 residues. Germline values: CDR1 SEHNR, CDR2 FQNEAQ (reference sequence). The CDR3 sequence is CASSRPGQGLREQYF. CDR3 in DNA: TGTGCCAGCAGCCGCCCAGGACAGGGTCTCCGAGAGCAGTACTTC.

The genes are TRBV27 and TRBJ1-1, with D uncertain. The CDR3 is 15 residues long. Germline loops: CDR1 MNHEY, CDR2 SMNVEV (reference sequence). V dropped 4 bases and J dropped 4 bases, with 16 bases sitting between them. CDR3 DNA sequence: TGTGCCAGCAGTTCCACCTGGACGGGCTCCACTGAAGCTTTCTTT. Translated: CASSSTWTGSTEAFF.

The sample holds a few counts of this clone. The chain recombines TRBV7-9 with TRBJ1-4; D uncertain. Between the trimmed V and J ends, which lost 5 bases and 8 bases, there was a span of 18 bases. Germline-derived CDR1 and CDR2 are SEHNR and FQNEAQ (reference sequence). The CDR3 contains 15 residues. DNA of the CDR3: TGTGCCAGCAGCCCTGGAAGGGTGGGTGGGGAAAAACTGTTTTTT. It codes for CASSPGRVGGEKLFF.

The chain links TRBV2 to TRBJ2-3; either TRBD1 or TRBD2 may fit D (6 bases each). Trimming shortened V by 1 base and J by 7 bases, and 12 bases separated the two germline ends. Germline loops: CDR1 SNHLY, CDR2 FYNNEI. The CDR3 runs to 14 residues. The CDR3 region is CASSEDGGQHTQYF. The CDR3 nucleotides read TGTGCCAGCAGTGAAGATGGGGGGCAACATACGCAGTATTTT.

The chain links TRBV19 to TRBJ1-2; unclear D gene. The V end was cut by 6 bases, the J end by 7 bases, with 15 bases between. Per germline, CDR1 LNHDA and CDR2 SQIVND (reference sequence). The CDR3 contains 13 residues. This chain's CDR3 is CASSDLGLGGYTF. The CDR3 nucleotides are TGTGCCAGTAGCGATTTAGGCCTAGGTGGCTACACCTTC.

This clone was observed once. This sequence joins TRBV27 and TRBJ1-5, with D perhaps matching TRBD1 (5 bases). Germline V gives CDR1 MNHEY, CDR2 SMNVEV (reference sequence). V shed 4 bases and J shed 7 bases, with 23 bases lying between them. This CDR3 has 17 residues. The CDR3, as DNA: TGTGCCAGCAGTTACAAAGACAGTTCCCACACCCTGCAGCCCCAGCATTTT. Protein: CASSYKDSSHTLQPQHF.

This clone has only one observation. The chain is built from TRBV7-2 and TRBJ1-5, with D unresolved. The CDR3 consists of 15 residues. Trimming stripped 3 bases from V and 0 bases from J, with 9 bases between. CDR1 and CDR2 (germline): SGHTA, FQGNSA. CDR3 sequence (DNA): TGTGCCAGCAGCTTTGGTACAGCTAGCAATCAGCCCCAGCATTTT. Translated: CASSFGTASNQPQHF.

CDR3 sequence reads: CASSASRGYTF. CDR3 in DNA: TGTGCCAGCAGTGCCTCTCGTGGCTACACCTTC. The chain has TRBV12-3 or TRBV12-4 and TRBJ1-2; D not resolved. This CDR3 region has 11 residues. V lost 5 bases, J lost 7 bases, and 8 bases lay in between.

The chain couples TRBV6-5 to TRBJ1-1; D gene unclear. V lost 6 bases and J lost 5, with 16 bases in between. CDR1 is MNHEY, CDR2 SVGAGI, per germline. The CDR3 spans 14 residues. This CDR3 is CASRPPGGGTEAFF. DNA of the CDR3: TGTGCCAGCAGACCACCTGGCGGAGGGACTGAAGCTTTCTTT.

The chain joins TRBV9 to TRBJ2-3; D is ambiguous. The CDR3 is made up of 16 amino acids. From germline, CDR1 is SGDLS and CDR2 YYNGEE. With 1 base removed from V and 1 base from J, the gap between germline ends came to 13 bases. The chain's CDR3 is CASSVSGSLGTDTQYF. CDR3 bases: TGTGCCAGCAGCGTATCAGGCAGCCTGGGCACAGATACGCAGTATTTT.

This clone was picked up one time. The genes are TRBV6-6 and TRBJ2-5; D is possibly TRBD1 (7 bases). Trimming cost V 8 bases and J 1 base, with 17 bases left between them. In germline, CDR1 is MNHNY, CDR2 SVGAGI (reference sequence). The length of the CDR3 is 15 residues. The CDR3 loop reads CASGGPGGFQETQYF. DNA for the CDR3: TGTGCCAGCGGTGGGCCAGGGGGGTTCCAAGAGACCCAGTACTTC.

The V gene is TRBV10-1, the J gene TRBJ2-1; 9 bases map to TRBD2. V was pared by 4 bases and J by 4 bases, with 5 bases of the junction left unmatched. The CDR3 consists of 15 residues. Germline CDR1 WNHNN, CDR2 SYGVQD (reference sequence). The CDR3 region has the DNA TGCGCCAGCAGTGTAGCGGGGGATTTATACAATGAGCAGTTCTTC. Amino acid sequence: CASSVAGDLYNEQFF.

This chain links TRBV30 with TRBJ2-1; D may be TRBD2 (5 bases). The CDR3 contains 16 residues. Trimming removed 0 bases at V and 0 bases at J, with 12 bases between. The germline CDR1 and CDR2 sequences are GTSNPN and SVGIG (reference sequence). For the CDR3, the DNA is TGTGCCTGGAGTGTACTTCGGGGTGGCTCCTACAATGAGCAGTTCTTC. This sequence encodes CAWSVLRGGSYNEQFF.

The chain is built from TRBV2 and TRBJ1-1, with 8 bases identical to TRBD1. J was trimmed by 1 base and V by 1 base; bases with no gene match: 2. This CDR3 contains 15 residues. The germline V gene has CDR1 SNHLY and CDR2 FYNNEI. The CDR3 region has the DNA TGTGCCAGCAGTGAAGGGACAGGGCCGAACACTGAAGCTTTCTTT. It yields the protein CASSEGTGPNTEAFF.

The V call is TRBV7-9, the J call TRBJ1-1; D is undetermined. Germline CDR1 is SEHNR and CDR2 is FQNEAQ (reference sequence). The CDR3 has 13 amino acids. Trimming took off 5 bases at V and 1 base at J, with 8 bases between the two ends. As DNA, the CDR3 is TGTGCCAGCAGCAGGGAGCAGAACACTGAAGCTTTCTTT. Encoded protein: CASSREQNTEAFF.

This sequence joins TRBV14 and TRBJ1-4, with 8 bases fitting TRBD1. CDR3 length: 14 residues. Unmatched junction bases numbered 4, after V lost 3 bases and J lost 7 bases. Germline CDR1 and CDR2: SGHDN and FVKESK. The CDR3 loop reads CASSQGGTGEKLFF. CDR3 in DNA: TGTGCCAGCAGCCAGGGCGGGACAGGTGAAAAACTGTTTTTT.